This T cell receptor (beta chain) was identified in a study of control samples from healthy donors and cancer patients. CDR3 size: 15 residues. The V gene lost 0 bases and the J gene lost 12 bases, with 15 bases spanning the gap. Germline CDR1 and CDR2: MGHRA and YSYEKL. This clone has a single count. TCRdb's table, derived via immunoSEQ multiplex PCR, lists solely in-frame clones and lacks some. The data show about 58,000 clones, around 87% seen once. The receptor was derived from a woman aged 55-70 years with lung cancer. Input material: PBMCs. This rearrangement joins TRBV4-1 to TRBJ1-6, with D unresolved. The CDR3 region has the DNA TGCGCCAGCAGCCAAGACTATACTCGGGTTAGACCCCTCCACTTT. The encoded protein is CASSQDYTRVRPLHF.